This T cell receptor (beta chain) was obtained from a study of shared clonotypes between healthy human individuals. The assay was immunoSEQ multiplex PCR, and TCRdb's table has in-frame clones only and misses some. The table lists fewer than 1.8 million clones, around 98.5% of them singletons. CD4+ cells were split into CD45RA+ naive and CD45RA-negative memory subsets. The V gene's germline CDR1 is SGDLS and CDR2 YYNGEE. The length of the CDR3 is 15 residues. Trimming shortened V by 3 bases and J by 5 bases, and 14 bases separated the two germline ends. This chain joins TRBV9 and TRBJ2-2; perhaps D is TRBD1 or TRBD2 (5 bases each). The receptor's source is a man younger than 40 in good health. Sequencing was carried out using naive CD4+ T cells sorted from blood. The subset denotes: CD45RA+ positively selected. CDR3 in DNA: TGTGCCAGCAGCGGCCAATGGGGCGGGACCGGGGAGCTGTTTTTT. Translated: CASSGQWGGTGELFF.